This entry lists 30 T cell receptor beta chains sequenced from one sample in a study of shared clonotypes between healthy human individuals. Data came from immunoSEQ multiplex PCR; TCRdb stores just in-frame clones and leaves some out. The sample includes about 2 million clones, over 85% of them seen just once. CD8 cells regarded as naive lacked CD45RO, were positively chosen for CCR7, and omitted terminally differentiated effector memory CD45RA+ cells. Sequenced: naive CD8+ T cells sorted from blood. Receptors originate from a man between 18 and 35 years old in good health.

The V and J genes are TRBV29-1 and TRBJ2-7; 9 positions match TRBD1. The CDR3 is 13 residues long. V gave up 6 bases and J gave up 6 bases; unmatched junction bases: 9. Germline CDR1 SQVTM, CDR2 ANQGSEA. The CDR3 spells CSVSRDRASEQYF. The CDR3 DNA reads as TGCAGCGTAAGCCGGGACAGGGCTTCCGAGCAGTACTTC.

J is TRBJ1-3 and V is TRBV9; the match to TRBD1 covers 9 bases. The V and J ends lost 4 bases and 7 bases, in that order; junction bases with no gene match: 3. There are 13 residues in the CDR3. Germline CDR1 reads SGDLS; CDR2 reads YYNGEE. The chain's CDR3 is CASSTGGLNTIYF. As DNA, the CDR3 is TGTGCCAGCAGCACAGGGGGCCTGAACACCATATATTTT. Drawing the rest from reference TRBV9 and TRBJ1-3, the complete variable domain is DSGVTQTPKHLITATGQRVTLRCSPRSGDLSVYWYQQSLDQGLQFLIQYYNGEERAKGNILERFSAQQFPDLHSELNLSSLELGDSALYFCASSTGGLNTIYFGEGSWLTVV.

With regard to this clone: Other DNA sequences in the sample encode the same CDR3. The chain uses TRBV7-6 and TRBJ2-7; a possible D gene is TRBD2 (6 bases). The CDR3 loop spans 12 amino acids. Per the germline V gene, CDR1 is SGHVS and CDR2 is FNYEAQ. V gave up 5 bases and J gave up 2 bases, with 7 bases separating them. In nucleotides, the CDR3 is TGTGCCAGCAGCGCGGGGACCTACGAGCAGTACTTC. It is translated as CASSAGTYEQYF.

The chain carries TRBV7-9 and TRBJ1-1; TRBD1 is a possible D gene (5 bases). Trimming took off 1 base at V and 3 bases at J, with 12 bases between the two ends. The CDR3 contains 15 residues. Germline CDR1 and CDR2: SEHNR and FQNEAQ (reference sequence). CDR3 in amino acids: CASSLGEGPDTEAFF. CDR3 nucleotide sequence: TGTGCCAGCAGCTTAGGCGAGGGGCCCGACACTGAAGCTTTCTTT. The full variable domain, in which reference TRBV7-9 and TRBJ1-1 provide the parts outside the CDR3, is DTGVSQNPRHKITKRGQNVTFRCDPISEHNRLYWYRQTLGQGPEFLTYFQNEAQLEKSRLLSDRFSAERPKGSFSTLEIQRTEQGDSAMYLCASSLGEGPDTEAFFGQGTRLTVV.

V and J are TRBV4-2 and TRBJ2-7; TRBD2 might be the D (5 bases). CDR3 length: 13 residues. The germline V gene has CDR1 LGHNA and CDR2 YNFKEQ. V was shortened by 1 base and J by 6 bases, with 10 bases between the two germline ends. In nucleotides, the CDR3 is TGTGCCAGCAGCCAAGGTGAGGGAGCCGAGCAGTACTTC. Protein: CASSQGEGAEQYF.

This clone was picked up one time. The chain is built from TRBV19 and TRBJ2-1; TRBD1 aligns across 8 bases. J lost 9 bases, V lost 5 bases, and 9 bases had no gene match. CDR3 length: 14 amino acids. Germline V lookup: CDR1 LNHDA, CDR2 SQIVND (reference sequence). For the CDR3, the DNA is TGTGCCAGTAGTCCGTTCGCAGGGGGCACTGAGCAGTTCTTC. Its translation: CASSPFAGGTEQFF.

V usage is TRBV5-5 and J usage is TRBJ2-2, with unresolved D. This CDR3 is built from 18 residues. Germline V gives CDR1 SGHKS, CDR2 YYEKEE (reference sequence). Trimming cost V 0 bases and J 0 bases, with 15 bases left between them. CDR3 sequence reads: CASSLEKAETPNTGELFF. The CDR3 DNA reads TGTGCCAGCAGCTTGGAAAAAGCCGAGACACCGAACACCGGGGAGCTGTTTTTT.

This clone came up once. The same CDR3 is also encoded by other DNA sequences in this sample. The CDR3 coding sequence is TGTGCCAGCAGCCCCGGACTAGTCTACGAGCAGTACTTC. This sequence encodes CASSPGLVYEQYF. The chain employs TRBV7-2 and TRBJ2-7; 7 bases agree with TRBD2. The CDR3 contains 13 residues. The V segment lost 5 bases and the J segment 3 bases; nucleotides outside the gene matches: 4. Germline values: CDR1 SGHTA, CDR2 FQGNSA.

The V call is TRBV28, the J call TRBJ2-2; D perhaps matches TRBD1 (6 bases). The V gene lost 6 bases and the J gene lost 3 bases, with 11 bases spanning the gap. The CDR3 runs 14 residues. Per the germline V gene, CDR1 is MDHEN and CDR2 is SYDVKM. The CDR3 sequence is CASRPQGDTGELFF. The DNA of the CDR3 is TGTGCCAGCAGACCACAGGGCGACACCGGGGAGCTGTTTTTT.

Comments on this clone: Other DNA sequences within the sample encode an identical CDR3. The chain couples TRBV5-4 to TRBJ2-7, with 7 bases lining up with TRBD1. The CDR3 contains 14 residues. The J segment lost 3 bases and the V segment lost 0 bases, leaving 3 bases of the junction unmatched. Germline loops: CDR1 SGHNT, CDR2 YYREEE (reference sequence). The chain's CDR3 is CASSLGGTDYEQYF. The CDR3 coding sequence is TGTGCCAGCAGCTTGGGAGGGACAGACTACGAGCAGTACTTC.

The genes are TRBV2 and TRBJ1-5, with D possibly matching TRBD1 (6 bases). The length of the CDR3 is 14 residues. The ends were cut back, 4 bases at V and 4 bases at J, with 11 bases in the middle. Germline CDR1 is SNHLY and CDR2 is FYNNEI. This chain's CDR3 is CASSGTELNQPQHF. CDR3 bases: TGTGCCAGCAGTGGGACAGAACTAAATCAGCCCCAGCATTTT.

The rearrangement links TRBV11-2 to TRBJ2-4; TRBD1 might be the D (6 bases). The germline gives CDR1 SGHAT, CDR2 FQNNGV. With 5 bases removed from V and 5 bases from J, the gap between germline ends came to 13 bases. CDR3 length equals 14 residues. In DNA form, the CDR3 reads TGTGCCAGCAGCCCCGGGACACTTCAAAACATTCAGTACTTC. Translation gives CASSPGTLQNIQYF.

Comment on this clone: Other nucleotide sequences from this sample produce the same CDR3. The chain employs TRBV9 and TRBJ2-2; no firm D call. The V and J ends lost 2 bases and 5 bases respectively, with 7 bases between them. CDR1 is SGDLS and CDR2 is YYNGEE in the germline V gene. The CDR3 covers 13 residues. CDR3 sequence (DNA): TGTGCCAGCAGCGTGTCTGGAACCGGGGAGCTGTTTTTT. Protein product: CASSVSGTGELFF.

The V gene is TRBV28, the J gene TRBJ2-5, with D possibly TRBD1 on 6 matching bases. Germline lookup yields CDR1 MDHEN and CDR2 SYDVKM. The V end lost 5 bases, the J end lost 5 bases, and 18 bases lay between the germline ends. The length of the CDR3 is 15 residues. CDR3: CASSPFGGPGETQYF. The CDR3 nucleotides are TGTGCCAGCAGTCCCTTTGGGGGCCCGGGGGAGACCCAGTACTTC.

This chain joins TRBV4-1 and TRBJ1-2; unclear D gene. The germline V gene has CDR1 MGHRA and CDR2 YSYEKL. The length of the CDR3 is 13 residues. V was trimmed by 1 base and J by 9 bases, leaving 12 bases between them. The chain's CDR3 is CASSQGAGSSYTF. The CDR3 coding sequence is TGCGCCAGCAGCCAAGGGGCAGGATCGAGCTACACCTTC.

The chain carries TRBV6-6 and TRBJ2-2; no definite D call. CDR1 MNHNY and CDR2 SVGAGI come from the germline V gene (reference sequence). V lost 4 bases, J lost 5 bases, and 5 bases lay in between. CDR3 length equals 12 residues. CDR3 region: CASSLGTGELFF. Written as DNA, the CDR3 is TGTGCCAGCAGTTTAGGGACCGGGGAGCTGTTTTTT.

This clone has just a few counts. The chain combines TRBV9 with TRBJ2-5, with D maybe TRBD2 (6 bases). There are 16 residues in the CDR3. V lost 1 base, J lost 2 bases, and 15 bases lay in between. Germline V gene lookup returns CDR1 SGDLS and CDR2 YYNGEE. This chain's CDR3 is CASSVKGVGGQETQYF. CDR3 sequence (DNA): TGTGCCAGCAGCGTAAAAGGGGTTGGAGGGCAAGAGACCCAGTACTTC.

CDR3 coding DNA: TGCGCCAGCAGCGGCGGACGGGTAAACACTGAAGCTTTCTTT. It encodes CASSGGRVNTEAFF. This chain uses TRBV5-1 with TRBJ1-1; the D is unclear. Per germline, CDR1 SGHRS and CDR2 YFSETQ. The ends were cut back, 4 bases at V and 2 bases at J, with 12 bases in the middle. The CDR3 runs 14 residues.

The chain employs TRBV5-1 and TRBJ1-3; D might be TRBD1 (5 bases). The CDR3 spans 15 residues. In germline, CDR1 is SGHRS, CDR2 YFSETQ. V lost 3 bases, J lost 1 base, and 11 bases lay in between. The CDR3 loop is CASSSLGGSGNTIYF. The CDR3 DNA reads TGCGCCAGCAGCTCACTGGGGGGATCTGGAAACACCATATATTTT.

J is TRBJ1-3 and V is TRBV27; no definite D call. Germline loops: CDR1 MNHEY, CDR2 SMNVEV (reference sequence). This CDR3 is built from 15 residues. V lost 3 bases and J lost 1, with 10 bases in between. This chain's CDR3 is CASSLDSSSGNTIYF. DNA of the CDR3: TGTGCCAGCAGTTTGGACTCGAGTTCTGGAAACACCATATATTTT.

This chain joins TRBV29-1 and TRBJ2-1, with 9 nucleotides matching TRBD2. Germline CDR1 is SQVTM and CDR2 is ANQGSEA. V was clipped by 3 bases and J by 10 bases; unmatched bases: 7. The CDR3 loop spans 13 amino acids. For the CDR3, the DNA is TGCAGCGTTGATTGGCTAGCGGGAAAGGAGCAGTTCTTC. Amino acids: CSVDWLAGKEQFF.

This chain links TRBV19 with TRBJ2-7; 10 bases match TRBD2. Germline lookup yields CDR1 LNHDA and CDR2 SQIVND (reference sequence). The CDR3 has 15 amino acids. Germline trimming cut 3 bases from V and 4 bases from J; bases unmatched to any gene: 6. The CDR3 nucleotides read TGTGCCAGTAGTATTGGGACTAGCGAGATTTACGAGCAGTACTTC. This encodes CASSIGTSEIYEQYF.

This clone was detected only a few times. The V and J genes are TRBV19 and TRBJ1-6; no clear D. Trimming cost V 8 bases and J 2 bases, with 10 bases left between them. The germline V gene has CDR1 LNHDA and CDR2 SQIVND (reference sequence). The CDR3 has 14 residues. In DNA form, the CDR3 reads TGTGCCAGTTCTTCGACCCCCTATAATTCACCCCTCCACTTT. It codes for CASSSTPYNSPLHF.

With regard to this clone: Other DNA sequences in this sample translate to the same CDR3. The chain carries TRBV4-1 and TRBJ2-7; 11 bases are a match to TRBD2. V was clipped by 4 bases and J by 2 bases; unmatched bases: 4. The CDR3 contains 15 residues. In germline, CDR1 is MGHRA, CDR2 YSYEKL. CDR3 DNA sequence: TGCGCCAGCAGCCGTACTAGCGGGAGTCCCTACGAGCAGTACTTC. As protein: CASSRTSGSPYEQYF.

The rearrangement uses TRBV27 and TRBJ2-7; TRBD1 matches 10 bases. This CDR3 is 15 amino acids long. V lost 5 bases and J lost 6; bases outside the gene matches: 10. CDR1 and CDR2 from the germline V gene are MNHEY and SMNVEV (reference sequence). This CDR3 reads CASSPTGTGALEQYF. DNA of the CDR3: TGTGCCAGCAGTCCTACCGGGACAGGGGCCCTCGAGCAGTACTTC.

The chain has TRBV11-2 and TRBJ2-2; TRBD1 matches at 7 bases. Germline V gives CDR1 SGHAT, CDR2 FQNNGV. The CDR3 is 18 residues long. V lost 3 bases and J lost 1; bases outside the gene matches: 11. CDR3 protein: CASSFDRATTLNTGELFF. In DNA, the CDR3 is TGTGCCAGCAGCTTCGACAGGGCGACTACCCTGAACACCGGGGAGCTGTTTTTT. Combining the CDR3 with reference TRBV11-2 and TRBJ2-2 gives the whole variable domain EAGVAQSPRYKIIEKRQSVAFWCNPISGHATLYWYQQILGQGPKLLIQFQNNGVVDDSQLPKDRFSAERLKGVDSTLKIQPAKLEDSAVYLCASSFDRATTLNTGELFFGEGSRLTVL.

Notes on this clone: The same CDR3 can be traced to other DNA sequences in this sample. DNA for the CDR3: TGCGCCAGCAGTGACCCCGGGAGCTACGAGCAGTACTTC. It yields the protein CASSDPGSYEQYF. This rearrangement joins TRBV10-1 to TRBJ2-7, with D maybe TRBD2 (6 bases). Per germline, CDR1 WNHNN and CDR2 SYGVQD (reference sequence). There are 13 residues in the CDR3. Trimming removed 3 bases at V and 3 bases at J, with 9 bases between.

This sequence joins TRBV28 and TRBJ1-3; D possibly corresponds to TRBD1 (5 bases). CDR3 length: 13 residues. CDR1 is MDHEN, CDR2 SYDVKM, per germline. V shed 5 bases and J shed 4 bases, with 9 bases lying between them. The CDR3 is CASSAGNGNTIYF. The CDR3 DNA is TGTGCCAGCAGTGCAGGGAACGGAAACACCATATATTTT.

The V and J genes are TRBV6-6 and TRBJ1-3; D unresolved. The CDR3 spans 12 residues. Trimming shortened V by 0 bases and J by 8 bases, and 5 bases separated the two germline ends. Germline CDR1 reads MNHNY; CDR2 reads SVGAGI (reference sequence). CDR3 in DNA: TGTGCCAGCAGTTACTCGCAAGACACCATATATTTT. This sequence encodes CASSYSQDTIYF.

This clone occurred once. The chain employs TRBV25-1 and TRBJ2-5; D remains ambiguous. There are 15 residues in the CDR3. The germline CDR1 and CDR2 sequences are MGHDK and SYGVNS. V lost 1 base and J 2 bases, leaving 11 bases between the germline ends. CDR3 amino acids: CASSEWRQKQETQYF. CDR3 DNA sequence: TGTGCCAGCAGTGAATGGCGACAAAAACAAGAGACCCAGTACTTC.